This T cell receptor (beta chain) appears in the sequencing data of a study of OX40 agonist ivuxolimab in advanced cancers. Study findings and constraints: The specificity for antigen of the expanded peripheral T cells was not determined. Expanded clones belonging to CD8+ T cells outnumbered, on average, those of CD4+.

The data were produced by immunoSEQ multiplex PCR, yet TCRdb's version contains in-frame clones alone and is incomplete. The repertoire holds roughly 45,000 clones, with roughly 77% as singletons. Drawing of blood for sampling happened at baseline, at cycle 4 day 1, and at cycle 7 day 1. This clone showed up just a few times. Antigen: not known. Germline CDR1 is KGHSH and CDR2 is LQKENI. The CDR3 sequence is 16 residues long. V dropped 0 bases and J dropped 0 bases, with 9 bases sitting between them. Sequencing was performed on CD4+ or CD8+ T cells sorted from blood, taken in a trial of the OX40 agonist ivuxolimab. This chain links TRBV18 with TRBJ1-5; no definite D call. This receptor was taken from an adult with an advanced solid tumor such as melanoma, head and neck, liver or kidney cancer. Here the CDR3 DNA reads TGTGCCAGCTCACCACCAAATAGGGATAGCAATCAGCCCCAGCATTTT. Translated: CASSPPNRDSNQPQHF. The whole variable domain, filled in from reference TRBV18 and TRBJ1-5, reads NAGVMQNPRHLVRRRGQEARLRCSPMKGHSHVYWYRQLPEEGLKFMVYLQKENIIDESGMPKERFSAEFPKEGPSILRIQQVVRGDSAAYFCASSPPNRDSNQPQHFGDGTRLSIL.